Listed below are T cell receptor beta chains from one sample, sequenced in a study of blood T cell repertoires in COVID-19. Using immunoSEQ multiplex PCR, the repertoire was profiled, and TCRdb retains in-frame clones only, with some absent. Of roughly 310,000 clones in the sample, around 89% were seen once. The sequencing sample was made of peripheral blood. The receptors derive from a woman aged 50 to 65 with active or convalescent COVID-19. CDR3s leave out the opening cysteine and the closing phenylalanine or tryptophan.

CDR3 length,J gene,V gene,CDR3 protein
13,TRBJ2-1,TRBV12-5,ASGLGLAGPDEQF
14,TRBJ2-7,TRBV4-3,ASSQDWDRGSYEQY
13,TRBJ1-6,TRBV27,ASSPLGRGYSPLH
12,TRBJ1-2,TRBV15,ATSRPPGVGDNT
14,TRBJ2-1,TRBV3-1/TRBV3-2,ASTQWPTAYYNEQF
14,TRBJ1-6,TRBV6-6,ASSTQGQGKGSPLH
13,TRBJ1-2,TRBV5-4,ASSPGQGVVYGYT
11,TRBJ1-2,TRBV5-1,ASSRGQQDGYT
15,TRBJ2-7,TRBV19,ASSIKAGRLQSYEQY
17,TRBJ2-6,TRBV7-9,ASSLGQTGPNSGANVLT
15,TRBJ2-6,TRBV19,ASSFGYSSSGANVLT
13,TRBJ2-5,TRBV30,AWSVRGRASETQY
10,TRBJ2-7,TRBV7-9,ASSPYSYEQY
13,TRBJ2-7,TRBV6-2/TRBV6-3,ASSYSPQRIYEQY
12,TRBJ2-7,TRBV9,ASSVDGGPYEQY
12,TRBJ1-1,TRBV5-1,ASSQGSANTEAF
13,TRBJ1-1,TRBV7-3,ASSLRPGMNTEAF
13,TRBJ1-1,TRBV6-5,ASSLDRGRGTEAF
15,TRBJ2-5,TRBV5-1,ASSFQLAGAPGETQY
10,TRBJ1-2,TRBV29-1,SVPRDTYGYT
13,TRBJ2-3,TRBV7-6,ASRLTQNDADTQY
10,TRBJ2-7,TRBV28,ASSRTVYEQY
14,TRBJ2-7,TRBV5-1,ASSLELRDRGHEQY
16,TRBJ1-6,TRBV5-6,ASSDRQGPLSYNSPLH
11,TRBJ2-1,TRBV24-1,ATSDLTVNEQF
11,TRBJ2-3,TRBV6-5,ASRQAITDTQY
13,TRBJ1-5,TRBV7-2,ASSWREGGAQPQH
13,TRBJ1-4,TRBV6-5,ASSYGRGSGEKLF
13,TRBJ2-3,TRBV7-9,ASSLAEGSADTQY
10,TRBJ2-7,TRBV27,ASGGGGYEQY
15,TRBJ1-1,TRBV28,ASSSPKGARSNTEAF
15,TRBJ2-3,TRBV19,ASSLGSGLTSTDTQY
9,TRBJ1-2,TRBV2,ASRGDYGYT
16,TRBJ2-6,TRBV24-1,ATSARDSLISGANVLT
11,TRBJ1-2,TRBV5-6,ASQTGRGYGYT
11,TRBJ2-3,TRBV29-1,SVAGRVKDTQY
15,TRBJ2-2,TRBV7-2,ASSEWTGGGLAGELF
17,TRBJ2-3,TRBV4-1,ASSQGVEGGQRSTDTQY
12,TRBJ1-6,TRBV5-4,ASSLDRSNSPLH
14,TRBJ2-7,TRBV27,ASSSPTGRNSYEQY
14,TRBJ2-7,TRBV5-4,ASSLSSGTGVYEQY
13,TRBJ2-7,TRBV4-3,ASSQEGTMSYEQY